This T cell receptor beta chain was found in a study of identical twins. General study results and limits: Models underestimated TCR alpha sharing (out-of-frame) in monozygotic twins.

Concerning this clonotype: The antigen remains unidentified.

The CDR3 has 14 amino acids. V shed 8 bases and J 5 bases; nucleotides not matched to a gene: 11. The donor group consisted entirely of healthy Caucasians. Through template switching, a universal primer site was introduced, and the cDNA contained unique molecular identifiers. TCRdb recomputed calls from the 5' RACE reads with MiXCR, one row per CDR3 protein. Here the sample spans a few hundred thousand distinct CDR3 sequences, 18% being singletons. Input material: naive T cells sorted from blood. The chain carries TRBV12-3 or TRBV12-4 and TRBJ2-5, with 7 bases aligning to TRBD1. The TCR comes from a man in his forties or fifties in good health. The CDR3 DNA reads as TGTGCCAGCGGGCCCACCGGGACAGTTGAGACCCAGTACTTC. Translation: CASGPTGTVETQYF.